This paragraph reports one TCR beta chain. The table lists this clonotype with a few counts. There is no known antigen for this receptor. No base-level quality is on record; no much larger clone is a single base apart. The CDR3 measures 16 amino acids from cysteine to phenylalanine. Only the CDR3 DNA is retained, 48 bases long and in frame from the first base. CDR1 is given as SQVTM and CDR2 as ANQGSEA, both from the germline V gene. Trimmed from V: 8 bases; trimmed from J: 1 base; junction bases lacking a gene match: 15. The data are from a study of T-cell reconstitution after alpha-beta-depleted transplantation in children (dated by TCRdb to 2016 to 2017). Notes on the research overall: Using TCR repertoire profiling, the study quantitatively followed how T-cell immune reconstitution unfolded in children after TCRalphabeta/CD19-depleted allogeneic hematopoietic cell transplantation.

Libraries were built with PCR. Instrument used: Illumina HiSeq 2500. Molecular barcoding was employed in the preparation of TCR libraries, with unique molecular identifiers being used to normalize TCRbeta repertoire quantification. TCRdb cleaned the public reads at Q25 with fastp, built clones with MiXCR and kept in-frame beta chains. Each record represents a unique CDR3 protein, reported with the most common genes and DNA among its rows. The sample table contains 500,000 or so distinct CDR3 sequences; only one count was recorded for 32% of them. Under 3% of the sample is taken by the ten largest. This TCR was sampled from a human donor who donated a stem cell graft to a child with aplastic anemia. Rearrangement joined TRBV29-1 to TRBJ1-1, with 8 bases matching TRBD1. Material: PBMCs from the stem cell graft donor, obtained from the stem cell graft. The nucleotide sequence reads TGCAGCTCAAAAAAGGGGTGGGGACAGGCGAACACTGAAGCTTTCTTT. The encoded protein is CSSKKGWGQANTEAFF.